These T cell receptor beta chains were read from a single sample in a study of T cell changes during pregnancy in multiple sclerosis. TCRdb's table, derived via immunoSEQ multiplex PCR, lists solely in-frame clones and lacks some. The table shows 35,000 to 45,000 clones, with under 95% occurring only once. The material was CD8+ T cells from peripheral blood mononuclear cells, obtained in the first trimester of pregnancy. The receptors were sampled from a female donor with multiple sclerosis, enrolled in a pregnancy study. The CDR3 runs from the conserved cysteine through the conserved F or W. The D gene is left open where the match is weak. The size of a clone is reported for some rows only, either as once, few or many, or as a class for expanded clones.

>TRBJ2-1|TRBV9|NA|TRBD1
CASSPATGGRDYNEQFF
TGTGCCAGCAGTCCAGCAACAGGGGGCCGGGACTACAATGAGCAGTTCTTC
>TRBJ1-1|TRBV12-2|NA|NA
CASRYHADRENTEAFF
TGTGCAAGTCGCTACCACGCAGACAGGGAGAACACTGAAGCTTTCTTT
>TRBJ2-7|TRBV11-2|NA|NA
CASSSHSYEQYF
TGTGCCAGCAGCTCCCACTCCTACGAGCAGTACTTC
>TRBJ2-2|TRBV9|NA|NA
CASSVGRHTNTGELFF
TGTGCCAGCAGCGTAGGAAGACATACGAACACCGGGGAGCTGTTTTTT
>TRBJ1-3|TRBV7-9|NA|TRBD1
CASSSSQGSAGNTIYF
TGTGCCAGCAGCTCCTCACAGGGGTCAGCTGGAAACACCATATATTTT
>TRBJ2-7|TRBV11-2|NA|NA
CASSSPPGEQYF
TGTGCCAGCAGCTCCCCCCCAGGAGAGCAGTACTTC
>TRBJ2-1|TRBV9|NA|NA
CASSVSSDEQFF
TGTGCCAGCAGCGTTAGTTCCGATGAGCAGTTCTTC
>TRBJ2-1|TRBV2|NA|TRBD2
CASSEDGTSGGAYEQFF
TGTGCCAGCAGTGAAGACGGGACTAGCGGGGGGGCTTATGAGCAGTTCTTC
>TRBJ1-2|TRBV13|once|NA
CASSLQGSSYGYTF
TGTGCCAGCAGCTTACAGGGATCGAGCTATGGCTACACCTTC
>TRBJ1-1|TRBV6-6|NA|NA
CASVKLAGRGTEAFF
TGTGCCAGCGTCAAACTGGCGGGGAGAGGAACTGAAGCTTTCTTT
>TRBJ2-3|TRBV9|once|TRBD1
CASSQDRGGDTQYF
TGTGCCAGCAGTCAAGACAGGGGGGGGGATACGCAGTATTTT
>TRBJ2-3|TRBV7-9|NA|NA
CASSSTPREVVSPDTQYF
TGTGCCAGCAGCTCGACCCCCAGGGAGGTGGTCTCACCAGATACGCAGTATTTT
>TRBJ1-1|TRBV25-1|NA|TRBD1
CASRDTGVTEAFF
TGTGCCAGCAGGGACACAGGGGTGACAGAAGCTTTCTTT
>TRBJ2-5|TRBV6-6|NA|NA
CASLKETQYF
TGTGCCAGTCTAAAAGAGACCCAGTACTTC
>TRBJ2-3|TRBV4-2|NA|TRBD2
CASSPTSGGTDTQYF
TGTGCCAGCAGCCCGACTAGCGGTGGCACAGATACGCAGTATTTT
>TRBJ2-1|TRBV30|NA|TRBD2
CAWSVGLASWEQFF
TGTGCCTGGAGTGTAGGACTAGCCTCTTGGGAGCAGTTCTTC
>TRBJ2-5|TRBV29-1|NA|NA
CSVGGLETQYF
TGCAGCGTTGGTGGCCTGGAGACCCAGTACTTC
>TRBJ2-7|TRBV5-1|NA|NA
CASNRDQGNYEQYF
TGCGCCAGCAACCGCGATCAGGGCAACTACGAGCAGTACTTC